The rows below give T cell receptor beta chains drawn from one sample of a study of T-cell reconstitution after alpha-beta-depleted transplantation in children. TCRdb itself ran the PCR reads through MiXCR, one entry per CDR3 protein. The sample includes over 400,000 distinct CDR3 sequences, around 12% of them seen just once. Sequences were derived from PBMCs from the stem cell graft donor, sampled from the stem cell graft. The receptor source for this set is a human donor who donated a stem cell graft to a child with combined immunodeficiency. The CDR3 runs from the conserved cysteine through the conserved F or W. Each record gives: V gene, clone size, D gene, J gene, CDR3 protein, CDR3 DNA. The D gene is left open where the match is weak. Clone size, where shown, is once, few, many, or a class for clones that have expanded.

TRBV7-9	few	.	TRBJ2-7	CASSLAGFTYEQYF	TGTGCCAGCAGCCTGGCGGGGTTTACCTACGAGCAGTACTTC
TRBV5-5	few	TRBD2	TRBJ2-5	CASSFSRLAGAETQYF	TGTGCCAGCAGCTTTTCCAGACTAGCGGGGGCAGAGACCCAGTACTTC
TRBV7-2	many	.	TRBJ2-2	CASSLVYGWSTGELFF	TGTGCCAGCAGCTTAGTCTACGGCTGGAGTACCGGGGAGCTGTTTTTT
TRBV29-1	many	.	TRBJ2-1	CSVSEGGRSYNEQFF	TGCAGCGTTTCAGAGGGCGGTAGGTCCTACAATGAGCAGTTCTTC
TRBV6-2/TRBV6-3	many	TRBD2	TRBJ2-1	CASSYRLAGLNEQFF	TGTGCCAGCAGTTACCGACTAGCGGGCCTTAATGAGCAGTTCTTC
TRBV13	few	.	TRBJ2-5	CASSYRDPGETQYF	TGTGCCAGCAGCTACCGGGACCCTGGGGAGACCCAGTACTTC
TRBV6-5	.	TRBD1	TRBJ2-7	CASSYGRPGGIYEQYF	TGTGCCAGCAGTTACGGGCGGCCAGGGGGCATTTACGAGCAGTACTTC
TRBV27	many	TRBD1	TRBJ1-1	CASSLTGLINTEAFF	TGTGCCAGCAGTTTGACAGGGCTAATAAACACTGAAGCTTTCTTT
TRBV27	many	TRBD1	TRBJ2-7	CASSLAGTATYEQYF	TGTGCCAGCAGTTTGGCCGGGACAGCCACCTACGAGCAGTACTTC
TRBV25-1	.	TRBD2	TRBJ2-5	CASSLAGVTQETQYF	TGTGCCAGCAGTCTAGCGGGAGTAACTCAAGAGACCCAGTACTTC
TRBV6-5	few	.	TRBJ2-2	CASSNRVLGGELFF	TGTGCCAGCAGTAACAGGGTGTTGGGCGGGGAGCTGTTTTTT
TRBV24-1	few	TRBD1	TRBJ2-2	CASGQVHGELFF	TGTGCCTCAGGACAGGTTCACGGGGAGCTGTTTTTT
TRBV20-1	few	.	TRBJ2-3	CSARDLLLLRADTQYF	TGCAGTGCTAGAGATTTACTGCTGCTAAGGGCAGATACGCAGTATTTT
TRBV12-3/TRBV12-4	few	.	TRBJ2-7	CASSLDRREQYF	TGTGCCAGCAGTTTGGATCGCCGGGAGCAGTACTTC
TRBV5-6	.	TRBD2	TRBJ2-3	CASRRAGGPYTQYF	TGTGCCAGCAGGAGAGCGGGGGGGCCGTATACGCAGTATTTT
TRBV11-2	few	.	TRBJ2-3	CASGEGAFSTDTQYF	TGTGCCAGCGGAGAGGGAGCCTTTAGCACAGATACGCAGTATTTT
TRBV5-1	.	.	TRBJ1-5	CASSLEGPSSNQPQHF	TGCGCCAGCAGCTTGGAAGGTCCCAGTAGCAATCAGCCCCAGCATTTT
TRBV6-5	few	.	TRBJ2-2	CASSYSGFGELFF	TGTGCCAGCAGTTACTCGGGCTTCGGGGAGCTGTTTTTT
TRBV18	.	.	TRBJ1-2	CASCRDNYGYTF	TGTGCCAGTTGCAGAGATAACTATGGCTACACCTTC
TRBV9	.	TRBD2	TRBJ2-1	CASSVPRTGGPNNEQFF	TGTGCCAGCAGCGTACCCCGGACGGGAGGGCCTAACAATGAGCAGTTCTTC
TRBV27	.	.	TRBJ2-6	CASSYVSGANVLTF	TGTGCCAGCAGTTATGTCTCTGGGGCCAACGTCCTGACTTTC
TRBV3-1	few	.	TRBJ2-7	CASSQGDSRSYEQYF	TGTGCCAGCAGCCAAGGTGACTCTCGATCCTACGAGCAGTACTTC
TRBV25-1	few	.	TRBJ1-3	CASSEGTPGNTIYF	TGTGCCAGCAGTGAAGGGACACCTGGAAACACCATATATTTT
TRBV14	few	TRBD2	TRBJ2-1	CASSRLPSGRAGGNEQFF	TGTGCCAGCAGCCGACTACCTAGCGGGAGGGCCGGAGGGAATGAGCAGTTCTTC
TRBV6-5	many	.	TRBJ1-1	CASSYGVATEAFF	TGTGCCAGCAGTTACGGGGTCGCCACTGAAGCTTTCTTT
TRBV9	.	TRBD2	TRBJ2-1	CASSVTLAGGYNEQFF	TGTGCCAGCAGTGTAACCCTAGCGGGAGGCTACAATGAGCAGTTCTTC